This T cell receptor (beta chain) is from a study of blood T cell repertoires in COVID-19. The overall study: There were acute and convalescent COVID-19 samples, and they came from the United States, Italy and Spain. T cells, B-cell-depleted T cells, or PBMCs supplied cDNA or gDNA.

This CDR3 region has 14 residues. Germline CDR1 reads LNHDA; CDR2 reads SQIVND (reference sequence). Trimming left V 6 bases short and J 5 bases short, with 14 bases between. Authors' data handling: Researchers report that nucleated cell counts were estimated from reference gene primer amplification. The table came from immunoSEQ multiplex PCR; TCRdb's copy has only in-frame clones and leaves some out. For V, J and clone size, that table is used; D and trimming come from the DNA. The data contain tens of thousands of clones, roughly 85% of them singletons. The source is a man between 60 and 75 years old with acute or convalescent COVID-19. The sequenced sample consisted of peripheral blood. This sequence joins TRBV19 and TRBJ1-5, with D maybe TRBD1 (5 bases). The CDR3 DNA reads TGTGCCAGTAGCCTGACAGAGGACCATCAGCCCCAGCATTTT. Translating it yields CASSLTEDHQPQHF.